Listed here are 24 T cell receptor beta chains from one sample, sequenced in a study of cytomegalovirus exposure and HLA in healthy donors. PCR primers comprised 60 Vbeta and 13 Jbeta primers. This table comes from immunoSEQ multiplex PCR, and its TCRdb copy is limited to in-frame clones, with some not included. The data hold about 93,000 clones, with roughly four fifths observed a single time. Sequencing was performed on PBMCs. All receptors come from a man aged 25-45 years in good health and CMV-seronegative.

The genes are TRBV4-3 and TRBJ2-3, with TRBD2 matching 12 bases. With 3 bases clipped from V and 4 bases from J, the junction kept 11 bases outside the gene matches. CDR1 LGHNA and CDR2 YSLEER come from the germline V gene. The CDR3 consists of 18 residues. The CDR3 here is CASSQTIRTSGTADTQYF. In DNA form, the CDR3 reads TGCGCCAGCAGCCAGACGATAAGGACTAGCGGGACCGCAGATACGCAGTATTTT.

The chain links TRBV7-2 to TRBJ2-7, with 8 bases that match TRBD1. The CDR3 is 13 residues long. CDR1 and CDR2 (germline): SGHTA, FQGNSA. The V segment lost 4 bases and the J segment 3 bases; nucleotides outside the gene matches: 2. The CDR3 sequence: CASSSQGDYEQYF. In DNA form, the CDR3 reads TGTGCCAGCAGCTCACAGGGGGACTACGAGCAGTACTTC.

The rearrangement links TRBV9 to TRBJ1-2, with 10 positions matching TRBD1. The CDR3 spans 19 residues. Trimming at V came to 0 bases and at J to 6 bases, leaving 17 bases not matched to a gene. The V gene's germline CDR1 is SGDLS and CDR2 YYNGEE. This CDR3 reads CASSVDLGWIGTGEHGYTF. The DNA for the CDR3 is TGTGCCAGCAGCGTAGATCTCGGGTGGATCGGGACAGGGGAACATGGCTACACCTTC.

The chain joins TRBV18 to TRBJ1-1, with a weak D call TRBD1 (6 bases). The ends were cut back, 2 bases at V and 8 bases at J, with 9 bases in the middle. This CDR3 spans 12 amino acids. Germline V CDR1 and CDR2: KGHSH, LQKENI. Here the CDR3 reads CASSPSQGEAFF. CDR3 nucleotides: TGTGCCAGCTCACCATCTCAGGGGGAAGCTTTCTTT.

The rearrangement links TRBV3-2 to TRBJ1-2; TRBD1 is the table's D call and was not checked against the DNA. TRBV3-2 represents a pseudogene. The CDR3 is 8 residues long. CDR3 protein: CASRDNTF. The CDR3 bases are TGTGCCAGCCGGGACAACACCTTC.

The chain is built from TRBV25-1 and TRBJ2-5; TRBD2 agrees at 13 bases. CDR1 is MGHDK, CDR2 SYGVNS, per germline. J was trimmed by 5 bases and V by 2 bases; bases with no gene match: 8. The CDR3 covers 17 residues. The CDR3 DNA is TGTGCCAGCAGTGAACCCCCCGGGACTAGCGGGAAGGAGACCCAGTACTTC. It specifies CASSEPPGTSGKETQYF.

The gene calls are TRBV5-1 and TRBJ2-3; 10 positions agree with TRBD2. Losses at the gene ends were 6 bases for V and 3 bases for J; bases not matched to a gene: 4. CDR1 and CDR2 from the germline V gene are SGHRS and YFSETQ. This CDR3 contains 14 residues. This chain's CDR3 is CASTSGSPTDTQYF. The CDR3 nucleotides read TGCGCCAGCACTAGCGGGAGTCCAACAGATACGCAGTATTTT.

The rearrangement joins TRBV14 to TRBJ2-6; D gene ambiguous. V was trimmed by 3 bases and J by 0 bases, leaving 18 bases between them. The CDR3 is 19 residues long. From germline, CDR1 is SGHDN and CDR2 FVKESK. CDR3 coding DNA: TGTGCCAGCAGCCATGCCGGCCCTTTTCGGAGCTCTGGGGCCAACGTCCTGACTTTC. Its translation: CASSHAGPFRSSGANVLTF.

The chain combines TRBV5-1 with TRBJ2-3, with 7 bases matching TRBD1. CDR1 and CDR2 (germline): SGHRS, YFSETQ. After removal of 7 bases from V and 2 bases from J, the junction contained 10 bases not matched to a gene. The CDR3 loop spans 15 amino acids. The CDR3 region is CASGTRDSDTDTQYF. DNA of the CDR3: TGCGCCAGCGGAACCCGGGACAGCGACACAGATACGCAGTATTTT.

CDR3 sequence: CASSLRGGAAASTDTQYF. For the CDR3, the DNA is TGTGCCAGCAGCTTACGCGGAGGGGCTGCGGCTAGCACAGATACGCAGTATTTT. This chain joins TRBV13 and TRBJ2-3; weak D call: TRBD2 (6 bases). Trimming left V 2 bases short and J 0 bases short, with 18 bases between. Germline CDR1 and CDR2: PRHDT and FYEKMQ (reference sequence). The CDR3 has 18 amino acids.

The chain combines TRBV4-1 with TRBJ2-7; perhaps TRBD1 as D (6 bases). The CDR3 length is 16 residues. Between the trimmed V and J ends, which lost 0 bases and 2 bases, there was a span of 14 bases. The germline gives CDR1 MGHRA, CDR2 YSYEKL. Here the CDR3 DNA reads TGCGCCAGCAGCCAAGACTTGACAGGACAAGCCTACGAGCAGTACTTC. Protein: CASSQDLTGQAYEQYF.

This clone was counted between two and nine times. The V gene is TRBV6-1, the J gene TRBJ2-3; no clear D. Germline V gene lookup returns CDR1 MNHNS and CDR2 SASEGT. The CDR3 sequence is 11 residues long. V was cut by 8 bases and J by 3 bases, with 6 bases left in between. The CDR3 DNA reads TGTGCCAGCCGAGATACAGATACGCAGTATTTT. Translating gives CASRDTDTQYF.

This clone was detected a few times. The gene calls are TRBV27 and TRBJ1-1; D unresolved. V lost 4 bases to trimming and J lost 7 bases, with 16 bases between them. CDR1 and CDR2 from the germline V gene are MNHEY and SMNVEV (reference sequence). The CDR3 totals 14 residues. The CDR3 sequence: CASSSFPGEFEAFF. CDR3 sequence (DNA): TGTGCCAGCAGTTCTTTCCCGGGAGAATTTGAAGCTTTCTTT.

CDR3 sequence: CASSSGQDNSPLHF. The CDR3, as DNA: TGCGCCAGCAGCTCGGGACAAGATAATTCACCCCTCCACTTT. The V and J genes are TRBV5-1 and TRBJ1-6; D is perhaps TRBD1 (6 bases). In germline, CDR1 is SGHRS, CDR2 YFSETQ. The CDR3 loop spans 14 amino acids. Trimming stripped 3 bases from V and 5 bases from J, with 9 bases between.

The chain recombines TRBV7-9 with TRBJ2-2; D remains ambiguous. The V end was cut by 8 bases, the J end by 4 bases, with 14 bases between. CDR1 is SEHNR and CDR2 is FQNEAQ in the germline V gene (reference sequence). The CDR3 totals 14 residues. DNA for the CDR3: TGTGCCAGCGGCGGCGATTATTCCACCGGGGAGCTGTTTTTT. Translating it yields CASGGDYSTGELFF.

V is TRBV7-6 and J is TRBJ2-5, with 7 bases identical to TRBD1. Germline V gene sequence: CDR1 SGHVS, CDR2 FNYEAQ. V lost 1 base and J lost 4; bases outside the gene matches: 3. The CDR3 extends over 14 amino acids. The CDR3 DNA is TGTGCCAGCAGCTTAGGGACAGGTCTAGAGACCCAGTACTTC. It codes for CASSLGTGLETQYF.

In its sample, this clone was seen once. This chain links TRBV5-4 with TRBJ1-6, with 10 bases fitting TRBD1. After removal of 1 base from V and 9 bases from J, the junction contained 7 bases not matched to a gene. The CDR3 totals 16 residues. CDR1 and CDR2 (germline): SGHNT, YYREEE (reference sequence). Written as DNA, the CDR3 is TGTGCCAGCAGCTTGTGGCAGGGACAGGGGAGTTCACCCCTCCACTTT. It codes for CASSLWQGQGSSPLHF. The variable domain in full, completed from reference TRBV5-4 and TRBJ1-6, reads ETGVTQSPTHLIKTRGQQVTLRCSSQSGHNTVSWYQQALGQGPQFIFQYYREEENGRGNFPPRFSGLQFPNYSSELNVNALELDDSALYLCASSLWQGQGSSPLHFGNGTRLTVT.

This clone was counted a single time. The V and J genes are TRBV7-3 and TRBJ1-1; 9 bases are a match to TRBD1. With 5 bases clipped from V and 8 bases from J, the junction kept 6 bases outside the gene matches. The CDR3 sequence is 13 residues long. Germline V gene sequence: CDR1 SGHTA, CDR2 FQGTGA. CDR3 DNA: TGTGCCAGCAGCCCGGGACAGGGTGGGGAAGCTTTCTTT. Protein: CASSPGQGGEAFF.

This chain joins TRBV5-6 and TRBJ2-2; the match to TRBD1 covers 8 bases. J was trimmed by 5 bases and V by 4 bases; bases with no gene match: 4. The CDR3 totals 14 residues. The germline gives CDR1 SGHDT, CDR2 YYEEEE. The CDR3 sequence is CASSQGAGTGELFF. For the CDR3, the DNA is TGTGCCAGCAGCCAGGGGGCAGGGACCGGGGAGCTGTTTTTT.

This clone was seen only once. This rearrangement joins TRBV6-6 to TRBJ2-5; D may be TRBD2 (7 bases). CDR1 MNHNY and CDR2 SVGAGI come from the germline V gene (reference sequence). This CDR3 spans 15 amino acids. V lost 2 bases, J lost 2 bases, and 12 bases lay in between. DNA for the CDR3: TGTGCCAGCAGTTACGAAAGGGGGGGGCAAGAGACCCAGTACTTC. This codes for CASSYERGGQETQYF.

This clone was seen a handful of times. The chain links TRBV6-5 to TRBJ2-7; D is perhaps TRBD2 (6 bases). Germline values: CDR1 MNHEY, CDR2 SVGAGI. Trimming removed 4 bases at V and 5 bases at J, with 9 bases between. This CDR3 has 12 residues. The CDR3 nucleotides are TGTGCCAGCAGTTCCTGGGGGGACGAGCAGTACGTC. Its translation is CASSSWGDEQYV.

In regard to this clone: This same CDR3 is encoded by further DNA sequences in the sample. The CDR3 loop reads CASGSQGAPDGYTF. CDR3 sequence (DNA): TGTGCCAGCGGATCACAGGGGGCGCCGGATGGCTACACCTTC. The rearrangement links TRBV2 to TRBJ1-2, with 9 bases matching TRBD1. The junction had 10 bases not matched to a gene; V was cut back by 8 bases and J by 6 bases. CDR3 length equals 14 residues. CDR1 is SNHLY and CDR2 is FYNNEI in the germline V gene.

V and J are TRBV9 and TRBJ1-5, with a possible D match to TRBD1 (6 bases). Germline V gene lookup returns CDR1 SGDLS and CDR2 YYNGEE. Trimming left V 3 bases short and J 7 bases short, with 11 bases between. The CDR3 sequence is 13 residues long. CDR3 DNA: TGTGCCAGCAGCGCGGACAGTTGGCAGCCCCAGCATTTT. Translated, it gives CASSADSWQPQHF.

The chain links TRBV9 to TRBJ2-5; 8 bases map to TRBD1. Looked up from germline, CDR1 is SGDLS and CDR2 is YYNGEE. The length of the CDR3 is 15 residues. The J segment lost 1 base and the V segment lost 2 bases, leaving 4 bases of the junction unmatched. The CDR3 nucleotides read TGTGCCAGCAGCGTTCAGGGGGCCGCCCAAGAGACCCAGTACTTC. Translation gives CASSVQGAAQETQYF.